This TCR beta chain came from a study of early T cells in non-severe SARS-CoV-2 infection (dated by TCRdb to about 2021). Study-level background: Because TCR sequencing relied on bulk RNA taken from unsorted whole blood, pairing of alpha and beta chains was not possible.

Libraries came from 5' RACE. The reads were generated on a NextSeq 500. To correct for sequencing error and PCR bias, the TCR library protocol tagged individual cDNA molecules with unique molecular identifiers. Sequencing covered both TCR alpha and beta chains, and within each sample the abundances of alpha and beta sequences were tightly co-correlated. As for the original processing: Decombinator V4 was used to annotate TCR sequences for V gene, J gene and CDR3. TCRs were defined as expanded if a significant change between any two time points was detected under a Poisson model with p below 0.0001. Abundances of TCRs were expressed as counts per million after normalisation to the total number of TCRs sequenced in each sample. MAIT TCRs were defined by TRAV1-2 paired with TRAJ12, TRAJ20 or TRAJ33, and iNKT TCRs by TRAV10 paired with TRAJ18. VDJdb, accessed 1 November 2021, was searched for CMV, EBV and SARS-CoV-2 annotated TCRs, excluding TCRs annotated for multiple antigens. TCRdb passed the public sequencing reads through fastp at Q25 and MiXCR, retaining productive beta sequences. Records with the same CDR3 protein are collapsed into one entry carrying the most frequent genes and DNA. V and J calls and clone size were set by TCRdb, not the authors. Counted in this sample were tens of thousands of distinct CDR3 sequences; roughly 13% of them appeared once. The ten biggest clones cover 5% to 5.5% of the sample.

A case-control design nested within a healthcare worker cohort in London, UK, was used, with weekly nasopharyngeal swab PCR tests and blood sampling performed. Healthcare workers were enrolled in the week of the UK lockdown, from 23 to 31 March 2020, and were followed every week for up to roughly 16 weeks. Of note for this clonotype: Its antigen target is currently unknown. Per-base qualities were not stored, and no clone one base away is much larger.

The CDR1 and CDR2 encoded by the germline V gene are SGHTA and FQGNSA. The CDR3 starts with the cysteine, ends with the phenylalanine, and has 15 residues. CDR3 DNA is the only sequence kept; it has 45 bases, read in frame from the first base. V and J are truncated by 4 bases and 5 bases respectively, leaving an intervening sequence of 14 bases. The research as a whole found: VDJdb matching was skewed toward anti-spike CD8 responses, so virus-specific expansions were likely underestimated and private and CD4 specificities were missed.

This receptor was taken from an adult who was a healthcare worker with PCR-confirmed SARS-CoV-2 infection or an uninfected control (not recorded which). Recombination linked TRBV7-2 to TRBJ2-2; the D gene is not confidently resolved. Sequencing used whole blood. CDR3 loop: CASSYPSFTTGELFF. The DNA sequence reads TGTGCCAGCAGCTATCCTTCGTTTACTACCGGGGAGCTGTTTTTT.